This T cell receptor beta chain was identified in a study of blood T cell repertoires in COVID-19. In the study overall: In each case, the material was cDNA or gDNA derived from T cells, B-cell-depleted T cells, or PBMCs.

From germline, CDR1 is SGHRS and CDR2 YFSETQ. The CDR3 sequence is 15 residues long. Trimming removed 4 bases at V and 5 bases at J, with 18 bases between. Profiled with immunoSEQ multiplex PCR; TCRdb holds only in-frame clones, not every one. The repertoire has roughly 190,000 clones, less than 90% of them found once; the top ten carry roughly 15%. This receptor was identified in a woman in her 70s with COVID-19, enrolled during active disease. V usage is TRBV5-1 and J usage is TRBJ1-2; D is perhaps TRBD1 (6 bases). Sequencing was performed on peripheral blood. The CDR3 nucleotides are TGCGCCAGCAGCAGGGCGATGGGGGCGAGTTATGGCTACACCTTC. This sequence encodes CASSRAMGASYGYTF.